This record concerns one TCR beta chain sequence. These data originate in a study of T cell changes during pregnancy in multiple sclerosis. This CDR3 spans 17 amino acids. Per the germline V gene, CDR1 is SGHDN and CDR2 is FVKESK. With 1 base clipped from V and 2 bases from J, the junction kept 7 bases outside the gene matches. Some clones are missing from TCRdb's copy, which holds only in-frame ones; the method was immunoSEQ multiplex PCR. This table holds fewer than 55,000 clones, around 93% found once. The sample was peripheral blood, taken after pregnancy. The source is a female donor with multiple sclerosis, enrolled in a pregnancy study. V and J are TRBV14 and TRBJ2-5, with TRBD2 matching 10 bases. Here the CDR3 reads CASSQVGAGGLQETQYF. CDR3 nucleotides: TGTGCCAGCAGCCAAGTCGGAGCGGGGGGGCTGCAAGAGACCCAGTACTTC.